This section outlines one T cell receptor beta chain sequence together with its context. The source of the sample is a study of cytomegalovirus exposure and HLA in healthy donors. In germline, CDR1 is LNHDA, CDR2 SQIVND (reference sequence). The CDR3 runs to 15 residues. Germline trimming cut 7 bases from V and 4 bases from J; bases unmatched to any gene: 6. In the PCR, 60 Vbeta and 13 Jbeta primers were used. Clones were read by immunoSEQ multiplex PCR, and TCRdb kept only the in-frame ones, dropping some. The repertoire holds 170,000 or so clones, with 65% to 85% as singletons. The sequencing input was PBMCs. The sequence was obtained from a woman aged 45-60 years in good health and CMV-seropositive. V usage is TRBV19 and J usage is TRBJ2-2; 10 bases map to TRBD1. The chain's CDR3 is CASKGDRGGTGELFF. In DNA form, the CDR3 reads TGTGCCAGTAAGGGGGACAGGGGAGGCACCGGGGAGCTGTTTTTT.